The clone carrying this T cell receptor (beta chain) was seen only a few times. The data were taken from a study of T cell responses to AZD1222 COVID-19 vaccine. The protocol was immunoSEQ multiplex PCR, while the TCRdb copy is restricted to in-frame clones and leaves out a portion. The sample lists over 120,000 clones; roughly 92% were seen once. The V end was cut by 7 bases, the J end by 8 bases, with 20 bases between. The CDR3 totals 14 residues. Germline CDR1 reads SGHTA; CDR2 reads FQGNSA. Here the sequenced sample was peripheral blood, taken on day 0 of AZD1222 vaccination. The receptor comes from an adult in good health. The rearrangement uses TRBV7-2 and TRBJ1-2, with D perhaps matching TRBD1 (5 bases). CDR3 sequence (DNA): TGTGCCAGCACCGGAACCCACGGCAGGGACGGCTACACCTTC. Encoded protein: CASTGTHGRDGYTF. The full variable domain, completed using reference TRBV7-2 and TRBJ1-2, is GAGVSQSPSNKVTEKGKDVELRCDPISGHTALYWYRQSLGQGLEFLIYFQGNSAPDKSGLPSDRFSAERTGGSVSTLTIQRTQQEDSAVYLCASTGTHGRDGYTFGSGTRLTVV.